The clone carrying this T cell receptor (beta chain) was detected only a few times. Its antigen remains unknown. CDR3 size: 17 residues. V was pared by 4 bases and J by 3 bases, with 13 bases of the junction left unmatched. The TCR beta CDR3 regions underwent amplification using RNA transcripts as the source. A set of HTBI primers served as the primers for a first-round RT-PCR of the TCR CDR3. Each CDR3 protein gets one entry after TCRdb re-called the multiplex PCR reads with MiXCR. Of around 540,000 distinct CDR3 sequences in the sample, about 16% were seen once. Clinicians diagnosed patients from clinical symptoms, serum thyroxine and TRAb, thyroid ultrasound and orbital computed tomography. This entry comes from a study of T cells in Graves' hyperthyroidism and ophthalmopathy. Study background: The authors collected peripheral blood at initial diagnosis, before any treatment.

Broader study findings: From stable hyperthyroidism, ophthalmopathy was set apart by a 13 V-J model. Among clonotypes expanded in thyroid above 0.001, most were also found in blood.

The sequenced sample was blood. The chain is built from TRBV12-3 or TRBV12-4 and TRBJ2-3; 7 bases match TRBD1. The origin of this receptor is a woman aged 30 to 39 with Graves' ophthalmopathy. The DNA of the CDR3 is TGTGCCAGCAGTTGGACTTTCGGGCAGGGGGAGACAGATACGCAGTATTTT. This translates into CASSWTFGQGETDTQYF.